This T cell receptor (beta chain) was observed in a study of blood T cell repertoires in COVID-19. For the study at large: The United States, Italy and Spain were the sources of the acute and convalescent COVID-19 samples. From T cells, B-cell-depleted T cells, or PBMCs came the material, which was cDNA or gDNA.

Authors' methods: Estimated nucleated cell counts came from reference gene primer amplification. TCRdb's copy holds only in-frame clones and misses some; the assay was immunoSEQ multiplex PCR. The V and J calls and clone size come from that table; D and trimming were worked out from the DNA. The table has about 42,000 clones, roughly three quarters seen once. V gave up 6 bases and J gave up 8 bases; unmatched junction bases: 11. Per the germline V gene, CDR1 is LNHDA and CDR2 is SQIVND (reference sequence). The CDR3 has 14 residues. Sequenced input: peripheral blood. The clonotype originates from a man aged 80 or over with acute or convalescent COVID-19. The V call is TRBV19, the J call TRBJ1-2; 8 bases align to TRBD1. The CDR3 DNA reads TGTGCCAGTAGCCCCGGGACAGGAAATGCAGGCTACACCTTC. Protein sequence: CASSPGTGNAGYTF. The full variable domain, completed using reference TRBV19 and TRBJ1-2, is DGGITQSPKYLFRKEGQNVTLSCEQNLNHDAMYWYRQDPGQGLRLIYYSQIVNDFQKGDIAEGYSVSREKKESFPLTVTSAQKNPTAFYLCASSPGTGNAGYTFGSGTRLTVV.